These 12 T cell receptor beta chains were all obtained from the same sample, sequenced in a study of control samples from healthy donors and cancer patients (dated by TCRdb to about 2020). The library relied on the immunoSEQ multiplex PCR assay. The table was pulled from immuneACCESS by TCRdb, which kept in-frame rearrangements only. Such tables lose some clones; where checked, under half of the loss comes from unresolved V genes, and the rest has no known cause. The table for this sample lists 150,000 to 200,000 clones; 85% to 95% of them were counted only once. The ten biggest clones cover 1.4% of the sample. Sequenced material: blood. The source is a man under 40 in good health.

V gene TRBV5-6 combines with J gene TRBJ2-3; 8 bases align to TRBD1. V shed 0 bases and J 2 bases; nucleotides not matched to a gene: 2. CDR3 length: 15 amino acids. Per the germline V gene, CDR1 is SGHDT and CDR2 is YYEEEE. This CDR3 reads CASSLVDRDTDTQYF. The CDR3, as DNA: TGTGCCAGCAGCTTGGTGGACAGGGACACAGATACGCAGTATTTT.

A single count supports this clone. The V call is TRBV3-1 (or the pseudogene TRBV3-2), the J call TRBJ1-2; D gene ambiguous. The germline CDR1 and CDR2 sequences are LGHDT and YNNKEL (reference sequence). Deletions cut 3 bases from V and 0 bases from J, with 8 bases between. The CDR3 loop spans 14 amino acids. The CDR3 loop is CASSQRLANYGYTF. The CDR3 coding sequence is TGTGCCAGCAGCCAGCGGTTAGCTAACTATGGCTACACCTTC.

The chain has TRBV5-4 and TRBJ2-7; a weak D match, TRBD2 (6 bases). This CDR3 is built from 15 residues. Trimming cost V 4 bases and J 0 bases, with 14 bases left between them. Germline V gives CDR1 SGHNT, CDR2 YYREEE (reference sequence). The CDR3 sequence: CASSHKDGSSYEQYF. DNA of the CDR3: TGTGCCAGCAGCCATAAAGACGGGAGCTCCTACGAGCAGTACTTC. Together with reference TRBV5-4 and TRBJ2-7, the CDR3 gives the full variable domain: ETGVTQSPTHLIKTRGQQVTLRCSSQSGHNTVSWYQQALGQGPQFIFQYYREEENGRGNFPPRFSGLQFPNYSSELNVNALELDDSALYLCASSHKDGSSYEQYFGPGTRLTVT.

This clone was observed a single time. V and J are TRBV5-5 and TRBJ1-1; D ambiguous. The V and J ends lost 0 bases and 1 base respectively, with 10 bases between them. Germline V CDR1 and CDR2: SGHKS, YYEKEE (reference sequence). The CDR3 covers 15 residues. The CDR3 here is CASSLVGQPNTEAFF. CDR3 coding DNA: TGTGCCAGCAGCTTGGTTGGGCAGCCGAACACTGAAGCTTTCTTT.

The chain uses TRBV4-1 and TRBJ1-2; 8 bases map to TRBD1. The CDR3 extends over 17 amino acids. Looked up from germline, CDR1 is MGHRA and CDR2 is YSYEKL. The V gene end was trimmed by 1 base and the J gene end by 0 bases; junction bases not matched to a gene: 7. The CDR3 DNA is TGCGCCAGCAGCCAAGGGTCTCAGGGGGCGACTAACTATGGCTACACCTTC. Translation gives CASSQGSQGATNYGYTF.

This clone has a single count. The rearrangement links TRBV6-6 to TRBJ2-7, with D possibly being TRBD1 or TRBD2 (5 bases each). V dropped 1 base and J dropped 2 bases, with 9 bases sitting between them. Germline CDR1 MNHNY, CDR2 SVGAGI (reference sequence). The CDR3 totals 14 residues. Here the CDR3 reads CASSYFGTPYEQYF. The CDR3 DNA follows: TGTGCCAGCAGTTACTTCGGGACGCCCTACGAGCAGTACTTC.

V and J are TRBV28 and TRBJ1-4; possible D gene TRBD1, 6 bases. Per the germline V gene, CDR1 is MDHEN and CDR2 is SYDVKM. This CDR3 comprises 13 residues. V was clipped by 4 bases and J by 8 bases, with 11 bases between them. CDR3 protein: CASSSGQFEKLFF. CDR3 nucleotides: TGTGCCAGCAGTTCAGGACAGTTCGAAAAACTGTTTTTT.

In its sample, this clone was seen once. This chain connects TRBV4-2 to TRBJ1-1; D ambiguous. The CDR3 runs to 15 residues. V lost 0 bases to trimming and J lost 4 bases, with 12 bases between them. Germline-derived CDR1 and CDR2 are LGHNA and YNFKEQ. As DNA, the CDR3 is TGTGCCAGCAGCCAAGATGAGGGAAGGGTCACTGAAGCTTTCTTT. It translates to CASSQDEGRVTEAFF.

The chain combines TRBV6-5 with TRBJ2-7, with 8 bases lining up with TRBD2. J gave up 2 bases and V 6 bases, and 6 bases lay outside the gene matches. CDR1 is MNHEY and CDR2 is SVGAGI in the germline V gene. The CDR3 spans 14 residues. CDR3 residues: CASRLSGGAYEQYF. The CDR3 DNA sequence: TGTGCCAGCAGGTTAAGCGGGGGTGCCTACGAGCAGTACTTC.

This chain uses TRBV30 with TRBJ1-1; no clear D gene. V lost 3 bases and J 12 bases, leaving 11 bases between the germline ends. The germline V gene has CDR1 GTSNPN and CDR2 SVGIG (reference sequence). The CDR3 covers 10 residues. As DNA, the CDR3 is TGTGCCTGGAGAGGTGCAACCCCTTTCTTT. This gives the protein CAWRGATPFF.

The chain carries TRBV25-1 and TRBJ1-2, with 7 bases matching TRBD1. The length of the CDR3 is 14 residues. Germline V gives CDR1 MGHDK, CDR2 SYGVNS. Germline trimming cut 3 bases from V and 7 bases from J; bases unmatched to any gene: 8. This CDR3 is CASSETGNSFGYTF. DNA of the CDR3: TGTGCCAGCAGTGAGACAGGGAACTCTTTTGGCTACACCTTC.

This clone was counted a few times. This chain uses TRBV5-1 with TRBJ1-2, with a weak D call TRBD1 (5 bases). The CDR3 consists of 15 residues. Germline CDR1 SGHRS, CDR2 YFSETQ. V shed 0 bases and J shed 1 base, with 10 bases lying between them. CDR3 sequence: CASSLGQGFNYGYTF. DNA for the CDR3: TGCGCCAGCAGCTTGGGGCAGGGTTTTAACTATGGCTACACCTTC.